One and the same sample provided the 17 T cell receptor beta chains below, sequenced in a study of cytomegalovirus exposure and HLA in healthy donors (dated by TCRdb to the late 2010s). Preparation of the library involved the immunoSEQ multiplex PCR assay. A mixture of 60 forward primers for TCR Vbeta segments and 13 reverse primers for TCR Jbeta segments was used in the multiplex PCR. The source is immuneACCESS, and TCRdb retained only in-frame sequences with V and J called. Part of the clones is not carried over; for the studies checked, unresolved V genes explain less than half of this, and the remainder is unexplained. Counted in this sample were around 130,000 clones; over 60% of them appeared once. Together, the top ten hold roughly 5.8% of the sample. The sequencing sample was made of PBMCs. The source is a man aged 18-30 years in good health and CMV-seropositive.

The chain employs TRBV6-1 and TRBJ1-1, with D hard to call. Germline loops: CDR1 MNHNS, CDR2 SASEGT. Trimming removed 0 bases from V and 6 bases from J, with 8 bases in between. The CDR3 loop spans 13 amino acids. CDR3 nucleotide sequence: TGTGCCAGCAGTGAAGCGGCCCGGGCTGAAGCTTTCTTT. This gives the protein CASSEAARAEAFF.

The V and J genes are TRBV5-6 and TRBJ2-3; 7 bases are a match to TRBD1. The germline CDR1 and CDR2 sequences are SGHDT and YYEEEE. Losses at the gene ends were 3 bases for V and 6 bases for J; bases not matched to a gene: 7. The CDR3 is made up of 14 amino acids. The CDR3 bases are TGTGCCAGCAGCTCCCGAGGGGGCGGGGATACGCAGTATTTT. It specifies CASSSRGGGDTQYF. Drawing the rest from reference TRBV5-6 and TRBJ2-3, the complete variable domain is DAGVTQSPTHLIKTRGQQVTLRCSPKSGHDTVSWYQQALGQGPQFIFQYYEEEERQRGNFPDRFSGHQFPNYSSELNVNALLLGDSALYLCASSSRGGGDTQYFGPGTRLTVL.

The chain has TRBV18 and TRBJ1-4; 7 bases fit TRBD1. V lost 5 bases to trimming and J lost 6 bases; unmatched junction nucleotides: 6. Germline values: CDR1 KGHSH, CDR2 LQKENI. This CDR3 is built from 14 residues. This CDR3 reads CASSSRDRYEKLFF. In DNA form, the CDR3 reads TGTGCCAGCTCATCCCGGGACAGATATGAAAAACTGTTTTTT. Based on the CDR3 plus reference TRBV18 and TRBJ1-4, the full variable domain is NAGVMQNPRHLVRRRGQEARLRCSPMKGHSHVYWYRQLPEEGLKFMVYLQKENIIDESGMPKERFSAEFPKEGPSILRIQQVVRGDSAAYFCASSSRDRYEKLFFGSGTQLSVL.

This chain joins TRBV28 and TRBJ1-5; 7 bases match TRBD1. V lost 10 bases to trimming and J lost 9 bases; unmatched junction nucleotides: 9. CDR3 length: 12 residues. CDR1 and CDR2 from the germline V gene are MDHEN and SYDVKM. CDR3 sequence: CATQGVNLPQHF. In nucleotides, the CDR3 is TGTGCCACTCAGGGGGTAAATTTGCCCCAGCATTTT.

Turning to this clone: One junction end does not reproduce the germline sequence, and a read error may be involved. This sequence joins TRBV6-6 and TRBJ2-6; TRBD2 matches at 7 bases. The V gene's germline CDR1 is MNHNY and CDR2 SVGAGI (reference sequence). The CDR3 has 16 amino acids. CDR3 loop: CASSPTSASGANGLTF. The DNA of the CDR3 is TGTGCCAGCAGTCCCACTAGCGCCTCTGGGGCCAACGGCCTGACTTTC.

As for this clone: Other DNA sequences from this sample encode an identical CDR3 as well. CDR3 nucleotides: TGCGCCAGCAGTTCGGAGACCCTTCGGACTAATGAAAAACTGTTTTTT. Translating gives CASSSETLRTNEKLFF. This chain links TRBV5-1 with TRBJ1-4; D remains ambiguous. This CDR3 comprises 16 residues. V was shortened by 5 bases and J by 2 bases, with 16 bases between the two germline ends. Germline V gene lookup returns CDR1 SGHRS and CDR2 YFSETQ.

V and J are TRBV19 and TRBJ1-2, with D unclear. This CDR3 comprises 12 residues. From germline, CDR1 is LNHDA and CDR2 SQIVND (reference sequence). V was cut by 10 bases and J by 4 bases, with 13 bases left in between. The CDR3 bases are TGTGCCACCCTTGAGGGTTTCTATGGCTACACCTTC. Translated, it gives CATLEGFYGYTF.

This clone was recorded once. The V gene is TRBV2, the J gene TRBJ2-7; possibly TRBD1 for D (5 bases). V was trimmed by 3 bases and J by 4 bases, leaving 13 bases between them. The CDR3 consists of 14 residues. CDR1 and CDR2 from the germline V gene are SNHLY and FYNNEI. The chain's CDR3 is CASSDLDTAYEQYF. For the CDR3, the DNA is TGTGCCAGCAGTGATCTGGACACAGCTTACGAGCAGTACTTC.

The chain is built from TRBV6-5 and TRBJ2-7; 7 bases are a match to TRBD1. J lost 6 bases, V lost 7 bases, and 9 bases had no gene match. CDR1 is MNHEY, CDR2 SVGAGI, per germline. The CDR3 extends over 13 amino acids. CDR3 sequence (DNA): TGTGCCAGCACTGGGACAGACTACGCCGAGCAGTACTTC. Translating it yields CASTGTDYAEQYF.

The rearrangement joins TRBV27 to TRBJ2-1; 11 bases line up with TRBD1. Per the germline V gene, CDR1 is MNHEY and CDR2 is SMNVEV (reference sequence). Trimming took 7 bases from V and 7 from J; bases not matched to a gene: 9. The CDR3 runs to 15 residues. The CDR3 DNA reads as TGTGCCAGCAATCTAGGGACAGGGGGTTTGAATGAGCAGTTCTTC. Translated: CASNLGTGGLNEQFF.

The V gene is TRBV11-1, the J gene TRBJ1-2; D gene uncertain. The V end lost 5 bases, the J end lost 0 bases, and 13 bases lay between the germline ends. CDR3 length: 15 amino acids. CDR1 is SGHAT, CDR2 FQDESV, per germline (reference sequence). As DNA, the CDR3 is TGTGCCAGCAGCCACCCCAGGATAGCTAACTATGGCTACACCTTC. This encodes CASSHPRIANYGYTF.

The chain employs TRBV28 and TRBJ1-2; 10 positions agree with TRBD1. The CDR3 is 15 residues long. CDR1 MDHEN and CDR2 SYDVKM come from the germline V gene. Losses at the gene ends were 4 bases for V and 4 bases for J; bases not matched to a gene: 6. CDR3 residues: CASSSPRTGGYGYTF. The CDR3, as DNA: TGTGCCAGCAGTTCCCCCAGGACAGGGGGCTATGGCTACACCTTC.

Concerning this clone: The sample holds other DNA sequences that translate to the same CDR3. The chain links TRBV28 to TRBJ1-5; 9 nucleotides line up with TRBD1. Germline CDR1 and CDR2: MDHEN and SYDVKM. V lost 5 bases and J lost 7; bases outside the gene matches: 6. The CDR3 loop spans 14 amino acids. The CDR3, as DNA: TGTGCCAGCAGTCGGACAGGGGTAAGACAGCCCCAGCATTTT. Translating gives CASSRTGVRQPQHF. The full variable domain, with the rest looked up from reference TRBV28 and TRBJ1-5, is DVKVTQSSRYLVKRTGEKVFLECVQDMDHENMFWYRQDPGLGLRLIYFSYDVKMKEKGDIPEGYSVSREKKERFSLILESASTNQTSMYLCASSRTGVRQPQHFGDGTRLSIL.

The CDR3 bases are TGTGCCAGCACTTACAGGGGGCTGGGCTATGGCTACACCTTC. It is translated as CASTYRGLGYGYTF. The rearrangement uses TRBV2 and TRBJ1-2; 9 bases fit TRBD1. Germline V gives CDR1 SNHLY, CDR2 FYNNEI. J was trimmed by 4 bases and V by 7 bases; bases with no gene match: 7. The CDR3 spans 14 residues.

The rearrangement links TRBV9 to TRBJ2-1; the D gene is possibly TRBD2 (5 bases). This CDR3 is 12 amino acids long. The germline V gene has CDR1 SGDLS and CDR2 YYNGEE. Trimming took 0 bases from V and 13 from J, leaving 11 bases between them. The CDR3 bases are TGTGCCAGCAGCGTAGATGAGCGGTCCCAGTTCTTC. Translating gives CASSVDERSQFF.

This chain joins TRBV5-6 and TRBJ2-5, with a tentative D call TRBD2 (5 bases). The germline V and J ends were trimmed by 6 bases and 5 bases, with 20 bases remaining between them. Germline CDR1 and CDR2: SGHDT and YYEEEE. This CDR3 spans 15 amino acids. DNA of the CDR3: TGTGCCAGCACCACGGTACCGTCCTCGGGGGAGACCCAGTACTTC. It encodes CASTTVPSSGETQYF. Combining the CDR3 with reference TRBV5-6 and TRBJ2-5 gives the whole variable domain DAGVTQSPTHLIKTRGQQVTLRCSPKSGHDTVSWYQQALGQGPQFIFQYYEEEERQRGNFPDRFSGHQFPNYSSELNVNALLLGDSALYLCASTTVPSSGETQYFGPGTRLLVL.

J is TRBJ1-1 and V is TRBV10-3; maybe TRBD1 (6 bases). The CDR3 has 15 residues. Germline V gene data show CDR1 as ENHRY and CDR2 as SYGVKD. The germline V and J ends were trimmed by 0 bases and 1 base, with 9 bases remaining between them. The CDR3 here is CAISESARGNTEAFF. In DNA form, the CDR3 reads TGTGCCATCAGTGAGTCTGCCAGGGGGAACACTGAAGCTTTCTTT.